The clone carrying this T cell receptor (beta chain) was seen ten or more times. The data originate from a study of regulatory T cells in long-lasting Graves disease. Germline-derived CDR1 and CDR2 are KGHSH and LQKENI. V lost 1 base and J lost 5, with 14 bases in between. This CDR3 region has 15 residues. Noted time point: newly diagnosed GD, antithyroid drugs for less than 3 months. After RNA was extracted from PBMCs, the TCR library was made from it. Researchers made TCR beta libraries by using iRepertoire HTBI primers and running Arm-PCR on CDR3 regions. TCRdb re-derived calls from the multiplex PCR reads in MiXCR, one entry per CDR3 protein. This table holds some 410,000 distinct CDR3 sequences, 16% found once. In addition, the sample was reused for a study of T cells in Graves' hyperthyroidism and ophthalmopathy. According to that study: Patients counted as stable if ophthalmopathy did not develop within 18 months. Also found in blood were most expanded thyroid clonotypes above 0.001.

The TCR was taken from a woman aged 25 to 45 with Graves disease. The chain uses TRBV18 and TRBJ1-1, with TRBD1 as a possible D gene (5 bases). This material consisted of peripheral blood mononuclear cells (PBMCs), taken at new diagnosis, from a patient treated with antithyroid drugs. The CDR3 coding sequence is TGTGCCAGCTCACCACGGGGCAGGGTGGGGACTGAAGCTTTCTTT. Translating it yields CASSPRGRVGTEAFF.